This T cell receptor (beta chain) was sequenced in a study of tumor and adjacent non-tumor tissue in lung cancer. Broader study findings: TCR diversity was significantly greater in tumor than normal lung tissue. In normal lung, the top 100 clones were significantly more dominant than in tumor.

Three rounds of nested PCR, following a modified ARM-PCR protocol, produced the TCRbeta library. TCRdb reprocessed the multiplex PCR reads with MiXCR, giving one entry per CDR3 protein. The data show around 71,000 distinct CDR3 sequences, with approximately 77% seen just once and 8% to 10% held by the top ten. This clonotype has ten or more counts. The antigen is not known. The template was RNA from unsorted bulk tissue. Chemotherapy-naive patients with new lung cancer underwent thoracic surgery in China, August–November 2014. CDR3 length equals 17 residues. V was pared by 5 bases and J by 0 bases, with 8 bases of the junction left unmatched. CDR1 is SGHTS, CDR2 YDEGEE, per germline.

The chain links TRBV5-8 to TRBJ2-7; 13 bases agree with TRBD2. This TCR was sampled from a woman aged 40 to 50 with non-small cell lung cancer. The sample taken for sequencing was lung tumor tissue. The chain's CDR3 is CASRRTSGSVISYEQYF. The CDR3 nucleotides are TGTGCCAGCAGACGGACTAGCGGGAGCGTAATCTCCTACGAGCAGTACTTC.